The 21 T cell receptor beta chains below come from one sample, sequenced in a study of blood T cell repertoires in COVID-19. Generated by immunoSEQ multiplex PCR, the TCRdb table keeps only in-frame clones and is missing some. The sample gives more than 350,000 clones, about 89% of which show up once; about 10% is in the top ten. The sequencing input was peripheral blood. These receptors were obtained from a woman in her twenties or thirties with COVID-19, enrolled during active disease.

The chain links TRBV5-6 to TRBJ2-1; 13 bases agree with TRBD2. The CDR3 is made up of 16 amino acids. V trimming: 2 bases; J trimming: 6 bases; junction bases outside the gene matches: 5. CDR1 and CDR2 from the germline V gene are SGHDT and YYEEEE. The CDR3: CASSLPGLAGTNEQFF. The CDR3 DNA reads as TGTGCCAGCAGCTTACCGGGACTAGCGGGAACCAATGAGCAGTTCTTC.

The J gene is TRBJ2-7, the V gene TRBV6-5; TRBD2 is a possible D gene (7 bases). Germline loops: CDR1 MNHEY, CDR2 SVGAGI. The CDR3 has 15 residues. Trimming left V 0 bases short and J 2 bases short, with 11 bases between. CDR3: CASSYSGGAAYEQYF. CDR3 nucleotides: TGTGCCAGCAGTTACTCGGGGGGGGCCGCCTACGAGCAGTACTTC.

The CDR3 nucleotides read TGTGCCAGCAGCGTAGGATCCCAGGGATTCCGAGGCTACACCTTC. As protein: CASSVGSQGFRGYTF. The V gene is TRBV9, the J gene TRBJ1-2; tentatively, D is TRBD1 (5 bases). CDR3 length equals 15 residues. Germline V lookup: CDR1 SGDLS, CDR2 YYNGEE. Trimming took 0 bases from V and 8 from J, leaving 17 bases between them.

This clone was recorded only once. The chain is built from TRBV6-5 and TRBJ2-1; TRBD1 might be the D (5 bases). Germline V gene data show CDR1 as MNHEY and CDR2 as SVGAGI. Trimming stripped 3 bases from V and 8 bases from J, with 11 bases between. CDR3 length equals 13 residues. In DNA, the CDR3 is TGTGCCAGCAGTTATGGGGCGCACGATGAGCAGTTCTTC. This encodes CASSYGAHDEQFF.

This clone turned up a few times. This chain uses TRBV3-1 (or the pseudogene TRBV3-2) with TRBJ2-7; D is undetermined. The CDR3 loop spans 13 amino acids. The germline V gene has CDR1 LGHDT and CDR2 YNNKEL (reference sequence). Trimming left V 1 base short and J 6 bases short, with 10 bases between. The CDR3 region is CASSQGSAVEQYF. The CDR3 region has the DNA TGTGCCAGCAGCCAAGGGAGCGCCGTCGAGCAGTACTTC.

The chain recombines TRBV6-5 with TRBJ1-6; unclear D gene. There are 13 residues in the CDR3. Germline V lookup: CDR1 MNHEY, CDR2 SVGAGI. Trimming removed 3 bases at V and 12 bases at J, with 12 bases between. CDR3 DNA: TGTGCCAGCAGTTATCAACTGCAGGAACCCCTCCACTTT. Amino acids: CASSYQLQEPLHF.

The rearrangement joins TRBV20-1 to TRBJ1-1; no definite D call. Germline V gives CDR1 DFQATT, CDR2 SNEGSKA (reference sequence). The length of the CDR3 is 13 residues. V was trimmed by 3 bases and J by 0 bases, leaving 8 bases between them. CDR3 bases: TGCAGTGCTAGTAGCAATATGAACACTGAAGCTTTCTTT. It is translated as CSASSNMNTEAFF.

The J gene is TRBJ2-2, the V gene TRBV9; possibly TRBD2 for D (5 bases). V lost 0 bases, J lost 5 bases, and 11 bases lay in between. The length of the CDR3 is 15 residues. The germline V gene has CDR1 SGDLS and CDR2 YYNGEE. As DNA, the CDR3 is TGTGCCAGCAGCGTAGGTGGGCGCGGGACCGGGGAGCTGTTTTTT. Amino acids: CASSVGGRGTGELFF.

The chain joins TRBV19 to TRBJ1-1, with D uncertain. The germline V gene has CDR1 LNHDA and CDR2 SQIVND (reference sequence). V was clipped by 1 base and J by 4 bases, with 7 bases between them. This CDR3 is built from 13 residues. Here the CDR3 reads CASSIVRGTEAFF. CDR3 coding DNA: TGTGCCAGTAGTATAGTTCGGGGCACTGAAGCTTTCTTT.

The V and J genes are TRBV6-5 and TRBJ2-7; D might be TRBD1 (5 bases). Germline V gives CDR1 MNHEY, CDR2 SVGAGI. V gave up 7 bases and J gave up 0 bases, with 10 bases separating them. The CDR3 has 13 residues. As DNA, the CDR3 is TGTGCCAGCACCGACAGACTCTCCTACGAGCAGTACTTC. Its protein is CASTDRLSYEQYF.

Notes on this clone: The sample has other DNA sequences that encode this CDR3 too. The chain carries TRBV20-1 and TRBJ2-5; D is unclear. Trimming left V 3 bases short and J 3 bases short, with 5 bases between. This CDR3 region has 11 residues. CDR1 is DFQATT, CDR2 SNEGSKA, per germline (reference sequence). This CDR3 reads CSASGEETQYF. The CDR3, as DNA: TGCAGTGCTAGCGGAGAAGAGACCCAGTACTTC.

The chain is built from TRBV25-1 and TRBJ2-7, with D possibly matching TRBD2 (6 bases). CDR3 length: 14 amino acids. V was cut by 5 bases and J by 0 bases, with 11 bases left in between. Germline loops: CDR1 MGHDK, CDR2 SYGVNS. Here the CDR3 reads CASSSGSPSYEQYF. The CDR3 coding sequence is TGTGCCAGCAGTTCCGGGAGCCCCTCCTACGAGCAGTACTTC.

The chain joins TRBV19 to TRBJ2-5; 7 nucleotides agree with TRBD1. J gave up 2 bases and V 0 bases, and 6 bases lay outside the gene matches. In germline, CDR1 is LNHDA, CDR2 SQIVND (reference sequence). The CDR3 length is 16 residues. The CDR3, as DNA: TGTGCCAGTAGTATAGAGCCGACAGGGACGCAAGAGACCCAGTACTTC. Its protein product is CASSIEPTGTQETQYF.

The genes are TRBV18 and TRBJ1-1, with D unresolved. The CDR3 contains 14 residues. Per germline, CDR1 KGHSH and CDR2 LQKENI. The V and J ends lost 4 bases and 1 base respectively, with 10 bases between them. The CDR3 nucleotides read TGTGCCAGCTCACAAACGAGGGCGAACACTGAAGCTTTCTTT. Amino acid sequence: CASSQTRANTEAFF.

The chain is built from TRBV5-5 and TRBJ1-1; D is possibly TRBD1 (5 bases). This CDR3 is 14 amino acids long. Per germline, CDR1 SGHKS and CDR2 YYEKEE (reference sequence). The V gene lost 4 bases and the J gene lost 4 bases, with 14 bases spanning the gap. Written as DNA, the CDR3 is TGTGCCAGCAGCAGCTTCCTGGGGGGCACTGAAGCTTTCTTT. Protein sequence: CASSSFLGGTEAFF.

The rearrangement joins TRBV27 to TRBJ2-7, with a weak D call TRBD2 (6 bases). The ends were cut back, 5 bases at V and 2 bases at J, with 13 bases in the middle. Per germline, CDR1 MNHEY and CDR2 SMNVEV (reference sequence). The CDR3 has 14 amino acids. Written as DNA, the CDR3 is TGTGCCAGCAGTCCGGTAGGACTAACCTACGAGCAGTACTTC. This sequence encodes CASSPVGLTYEQYF.

The chain recombines TRBV27 with TRBJ1-2; tentative D call: TRBD1 (5 bases). The CDR3 length is 14 residues. V was clipped by 1 base and J by 2 bases, with 8 bases between them. Germline V CDR1 and CDR2: MNHEY, SMNVEV (reference sequence). As DNA, the CDR3 is TGTGCCAGCAGTTTATACGGGGGGAACTATGGCTACACCTTC. This translates into CASSLYGGNYGYTF.

The table lists this clone with a count of one. One end of the junction fails to match germline, which may point to a read error. The rearrangement uses TRBV7-7 and TRBJ1-1; 10 nucleotides match TRBD1. The CDR3 spans 17 residues. Germline CDR1 SSHAT, CDR2 FNYEAQ (reference sequence). CDR3 in amino acids: CASSLDDRGPALRGAFF. The CDR3 DNA is TGTGCTAGCAGCTTAGACGACAGGGGGCCGGCATTGAGAGGAGCTTTCTTT.

The chain is built from TRBV7-2 and TRBJ2-3; maybe TRBD2 (5 bases). Per germline, CDR1 SGHTA and CDR2 FQGNSA. V shed 1 base and J shed 7 bases, with 15 bases lying between them. The CDR3 totals 15 residues. The DNA of the CDR3 is TGTGCCAGCAGCTTAGTTGGTAGCGTACAGAATACGCAGTATTTT. Amino acid sequence: CASSLVGSVQNTQYF. Filled out from reference TRBV7-2 and TRBJ2-3, the complete variable domain reads GAGVSQSPSNKVTEKGKDVELRCDPISGHTALYWYRQSLGQGLEFLIYFQGNSAPDKSGLPSDRFSAERTGGSVSTLTIQRTQQEDSAVYLCASSLVGSVQNTQYFGPGTRLTVL.

J is TRBJ2-5 and V is TRBV30, with 10 positions matching TRBD1. There are 15 residues in the CDR3. Germline V gives CDR1 GTSNPN, CDR2 SVGIG (reference sequence). V gave up 3 bases and J gave up 5 bases; unmatched junction bases: 9. The chain's CDR3 is CAWSFLTGGAETQYF. The DNA of the CDR3 is TGTGCCTGGAGCTTTTTGACAGGGGGCGCGGAGACCCAGTACTTC.

The V call is TRBV11-1, the J call TRBJ1-5, with D possibly TRBD1 on 5 matching bases. The CDR3 length is 15 residues. V lost 3 bases and J 4 bases, leaving 13 bases between the germline ends. CDR1 and CDR2 (germline): SGHAT, FQDESV (reference sequence). The CDR3 spells CASSFPRGRNQPQHF. In DNA form, the CDR3 reads TGTGCCAGCAGCTTTCCTAGGGGTCGTAATCAGCCCCAGCATTTT.